This TCR beta chain came from a study of blood T cell repertoires in COVID-19. At the level of the study: The United States, Italy and Spain provided the acute and convalescent COVID-19 samples. The analysed material was cDNA or gDNA that came from T cells, B-cell-depleted T cells, or PBMCs.

CDR3 length: 18 amino acids. CDR1 is SGHTA and CDR2 is FQGNSA in the germline V gene. The trim removed 5 bases at V and 3 bases at J, leaving 16 bases unmatched. Authors' processing steps: The authors estimated nucleated cell counts from reference gene primer amplification. Libraries were prepared by immunoSEQ multiplex PCR; TCRdb keeps only in-frame clonotypes and omits some of them. The V and J calls and the clone size are those of that table, but D and trimming were determined from the DNA. The sample has about 120,000 clones; 82% are singletons. The sequenced sample was peripheral blood. The J gene is TRBJ1-2, the V gene TRBV7-2; TRBD1 matches at 9 bases. The receptor was isolated from a human donor in a cohort sampled during active COVID-19. The CDR3 region is CASSRPGQGRTKYYGYTF. The CDR3 nucleotides are TGTGCCAGCAGCCGTCCGGGACAGGGAAGGACAAAGTACTATGGCTACACCTTC.